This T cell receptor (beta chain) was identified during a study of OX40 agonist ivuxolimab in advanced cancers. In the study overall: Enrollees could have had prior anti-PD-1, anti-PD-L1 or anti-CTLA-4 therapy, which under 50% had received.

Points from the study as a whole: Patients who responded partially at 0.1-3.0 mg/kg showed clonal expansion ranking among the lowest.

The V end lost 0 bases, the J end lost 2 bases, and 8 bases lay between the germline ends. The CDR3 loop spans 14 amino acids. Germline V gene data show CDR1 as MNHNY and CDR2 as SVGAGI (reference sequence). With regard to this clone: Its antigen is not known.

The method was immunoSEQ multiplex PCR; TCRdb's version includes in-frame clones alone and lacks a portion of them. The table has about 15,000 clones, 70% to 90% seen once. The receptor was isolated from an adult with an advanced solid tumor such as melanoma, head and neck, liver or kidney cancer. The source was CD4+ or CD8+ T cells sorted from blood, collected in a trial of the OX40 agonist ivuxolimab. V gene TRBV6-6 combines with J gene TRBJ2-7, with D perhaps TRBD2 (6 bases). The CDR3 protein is CASSYSPSAYEQYF. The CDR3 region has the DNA TGTGCCAGCAGTTACTCTCCTAGCGCCTACGAGCAGTACTTC.